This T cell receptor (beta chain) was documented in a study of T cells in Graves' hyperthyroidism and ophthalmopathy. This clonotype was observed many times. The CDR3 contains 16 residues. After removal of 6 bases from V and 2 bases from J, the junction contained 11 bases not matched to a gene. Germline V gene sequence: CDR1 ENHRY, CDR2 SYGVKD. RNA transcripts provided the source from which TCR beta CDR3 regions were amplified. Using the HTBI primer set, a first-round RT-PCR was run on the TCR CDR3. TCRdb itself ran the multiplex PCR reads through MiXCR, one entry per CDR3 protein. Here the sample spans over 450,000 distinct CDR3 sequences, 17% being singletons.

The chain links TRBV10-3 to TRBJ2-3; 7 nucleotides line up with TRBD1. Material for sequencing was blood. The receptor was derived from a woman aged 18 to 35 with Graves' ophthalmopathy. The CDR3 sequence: CAISNRGPSFTDTQYF. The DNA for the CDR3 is TGTGCCATCAGCAACAGGGGCCCCTCCTTCACAGATACGCAGTATTTT.